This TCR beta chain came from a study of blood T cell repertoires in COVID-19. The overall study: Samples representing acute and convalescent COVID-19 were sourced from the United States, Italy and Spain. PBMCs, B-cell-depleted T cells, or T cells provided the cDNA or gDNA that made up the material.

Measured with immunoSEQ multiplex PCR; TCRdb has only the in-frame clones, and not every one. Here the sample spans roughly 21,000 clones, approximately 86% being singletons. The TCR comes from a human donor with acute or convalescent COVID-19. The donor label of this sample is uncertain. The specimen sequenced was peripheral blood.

The CDR3 here is CSASPPLFGISGIDSYNEQFF. In nucleotides, the CDR3 is TGCAGTGCTAGTCCCCCCCTATTCGGGATTAGCGGGATTGATAGCTACAATGAGCAGTTCTTC. This rearrangement joins TRBV20-1 to TRBJ2-1, with TRBD2 matching 8 bases. The CDR3 totals 21 residues. Looked up from germline, CDR1 is DFQATT and CDR2 is SNEGSKA (reference sequence). The V and J ends lost 3 bases and 3 bases, in that order; junction bases with no gene match: 25.